Listed below are T cell receptor beta chains from one sample, sequenced in a study of T cells in Graves' hyperthyroidism and ophthalmopathy. One entry per CDR3 protein results from TCRdb running MiXCR on the multiplex PCR reads. This repertoire shows hundreds of thousands of distinct CDR3 sequences, 20% to 25% found once; its top ten account for 30% to 40%. Sequencing used blood. These TCRs come from a man aged 30 to 45 with Graves' ophthalmopathy. CDR3s include the opening cysteine and the closing phenylalanine or tryptophan. The D gene is left open where the match is weak. Part of the rows lack a size; the others show once, few, many or a class for expanded clones.

abundance	v_gene	d_gene	j_gene	CDR3nt	CDR3aa
many	TRBV3-1	TRBD2	TRBJ2-1	TGTGCCAGCAGCCAAGATGGGACTAGCGGGAGTACATACAATGAGCAGTTCTTC	CASSQDGTSGSTYNEQFF
.	TRBV14	.	TRBJ2-7	TGTGCCAGCAGCCATCAGGATAGTATCCCCTACGAGCAGTACTTC	CASSHQDSIPYEQYF
few	TRBV13	.	TRBJ2-5	TGTGCCAGCAGCTCCGCACGAGGCGAGACCCAGTACTTC	CASSSARGETQYF
.	TRBV11-2	.	TRBJ2-5	TGTGCCAGCAGCTTAAGGAGGTCGAACAACCGGGCGTCGAGAGAGACCCAGTACTTC	CASSLRRSNNRASRETQYF
.	TRBV6-1	TRBD2	TRBJ2-3	TGTGCCAGCAGCCCCACTATCGGACTAGCCCCTAGCACAGATACGCAGTATTTT	CASSPTIGLAPSTDTQYF
many	TRBV29-1	TRBD2	TRBJ2-7	TGCAGCGTTGAAGTGGGGGGACTAGCGGATTACGAGCAGTACTTC	CSVEVGGLADYEQYF
.	TRBV19	.	TRBJ1-6	TGTGCCAGTAGTACAACAGGGAATTCACCCCTCCACTTT	CASSTTGNSPLHF
few	TRBV29-1	TRBD2	TRBJ2-1	TGCAGCGTTGAGGGGGGGTTAGCGGGAGCGCCCGGAAAGCAGTTCTTC	CSVEGGLAGAPGKQFF
.	TRBV28	TRBD2	TRBJ2-5	TGTGCCAGCCGCGCCCGACTAGCGGAAGAGACCCAGTACTTC	CASRARLAEETQYF
few	TRBV6-5	TRBD1	TRBJ1-2	TGTGCCAGCAGTTACAACGGACAGGGGGCTACCTATGGCTACACCTTC	CASSYNGQGATYGYTF
.	TRBV6-1	.	TRBJ2-7	TGTGCCAGCGGCCCAACAGGGAAGCCCTACGAGCAGTACTTC	CASGPTGKPYEQYF
.	TRBV9	.	TRBJ1-2	TGTGCCAGCAGCCTGATCACCCCATCAAATGATGGCTACACCTTC	CASSLITPSNDGYTF
many	TRBV20-1	TRBD2	TRBJ2-5	TGCAGTGCTAGAGATAGCGTTTTAGCGGGAGGACACTCAGAGACCCAGTACTTC	CSARDSVLAGGHSETQYF
few	TRBV4-3	.	TRBJ1-1	TGCGCCAGCAGCCATGACAGCTTTTCGGATCCTTTCTTT	CASSHDSFSDPFF
.	TRBV19	TRBD2	TRBJ2-1	TGTGCCAGTAGTACCTCCCTACTAGCGGATTCCTACAATGAGCAGTTCTTC	CASSTSLLADSYNEQFF
.	TRBV28	TRBD2	TRBJ2-7	TGTGCCAGCAGTTTTTCTAGCGGGAGGAACTACGAGCAGTACTTC	CASSFSSGRNYEQYF
few	TRBV9	TRBD2	TRBJ2-2	TGTGCCAGCAGCGTAGTCCCTAGCGGGGGGGACAGTACCGGGGAGCTGTTTTTT	CASSVVPSGGDSTGELFF
.	TRBV24-1	TRBD2	TRBJ2-1	TGTGCCACCAGCTTCCCGGGACTAGCGGCCTACAATGAGCAGTTCTTC	CATSFPGLAAYNEQFF
.	TRBV27	.	TRBJ2-5	TGTGCCAGCAGTTTCGGCTCCCTAGAGTCGCAGTACTTC	CASSFGSLESQYF
.	TRBV6-5	.	TRBJ1-1	TGTGCCAGCAGTTTCCTTCTAAGGGCTGAAGCTTTCTTT	CASSFLLRAEAFF
many	TRBV11-2	TRBD2	TRBJ2-1	TGTGCCAGCAGCTTCCCGACTAGCGGGAGGCATTCGGACTACAATGAGCAGTTCTTC	CASSFPTSGRHSDYNEQFF
.	TRBV28	.	TRBJ2-7	TGTGCCAGCAGTCCCCCCAGGTTGAGGAAGGGGAGTTCCTACGAGCAGTACTTC	CASSPPRLRKGSSYEQYF
.	TRBV29-1	.	TRBJ1-2	TGCAGCGTTGTTGGCAGGCCTTATGGCTACACCTTC	CSVVGRPYGYTF
.	TRBV5-1	TRBD2	TRBJ2-1	TGTGCCAGCAGCGTAGTAGCGGGAGGGGTCAATGAGCAGTTCTTC	CASSVVAGGVNEQFF
.	TRBV24-1	TRBD2	TRBJ2-1	TGTGCCTCGGGACTAGCGGGGGGCCATGAGCAGTTCTTC	CASGLAGGHEQFF
many	TRBV2	.	TRBJ2-2	TGTGCCAGCAGGAAGAGACACACCGGGGAGCTGTTTTTT	CASRKRHTGELFF
many	TRBV7-2	TRBD2	TRBJ2-2	TGTGCCAGCAGCCAGACTAGCGGGTCCACCGGGGAGCTGTTTTTT	CASSQTSGSTGELFF
few	TRBV5-8	.	TRBJ1-2	TGTGCCAGCAGCGTGGGACGACGTTTTACCTTC	CASSVGRRFTF
many	TRBV7-2	.	TRBJ1-1	TGTGCCAGCAGCTTAGATCGAGGCCGCCCTGAAGCTTTCTTT	CASSLDRGRPEAFF
few	TRBV5-1	TRBD1	TRBJ2-7	TGCGCCAGCAGCTTAGGACAGGGCCTACCCTACGAGCAGTACTTC	CASSLGQGLPYEQYF
.	TRBV4-1	TRBD2	TRBJ2-7	TGCGCCAGCAGCCAAGGACTAGCACTCGAGCAGTACTTC	CASSQGLALEQYF
.	TRBV11-2	.	TRBJ2-3	TGTGCCAGCAGTAGAGAATACACAGATACGCAGTATTTT	CASSREYTDTQYF
few	TRBV7-8	.	TRBJ1-5	TGTGCCAGCAGCTTAGATGGGTGGGGGACCCAGCCCCAGCATTTT	CASSLDGWGTQPQHF
few	TRBV20-1	.	TRBJ2-5	TGCAGTGCTAGCGTAAAGGAGTACCAAGAGACCCAGTACTTC	CSASVKEYQETQYF
.	TRBV12-3/TRBV12-4	.	TRBJ2-1	TGTGCCAGCACCTCGGTAGGCTACAATGAGCAGTTCTTC	CASTSVGYNEQFF
.	TRBV7-9	.	TRBJ2-7	TGTGCCAGCAGCCGCACGGACAGTACCTACGAGCAGTACTTC	CASSRTDSTYEQYF
few	TRBV20-1	.	TRBJ2-2	TGCAGTGCTAGTAGCAGGGCCAGTACCGGGGAGCTGTTTTTT	CSASSRASTGELFF